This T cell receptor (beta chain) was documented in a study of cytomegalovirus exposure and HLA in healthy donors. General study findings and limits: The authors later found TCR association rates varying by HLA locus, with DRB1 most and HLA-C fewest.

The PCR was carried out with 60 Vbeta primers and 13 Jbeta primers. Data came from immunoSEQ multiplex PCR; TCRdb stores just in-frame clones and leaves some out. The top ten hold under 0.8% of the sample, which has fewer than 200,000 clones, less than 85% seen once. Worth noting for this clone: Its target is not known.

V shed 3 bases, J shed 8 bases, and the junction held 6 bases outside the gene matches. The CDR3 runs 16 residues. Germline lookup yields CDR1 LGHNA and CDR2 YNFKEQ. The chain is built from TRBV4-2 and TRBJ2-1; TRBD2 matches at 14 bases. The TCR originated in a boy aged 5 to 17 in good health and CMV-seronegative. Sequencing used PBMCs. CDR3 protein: CASSHPRLAGGDEQFF. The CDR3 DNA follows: TGTGCCAGCAGCCACCCACGACTAGCGGGAGGGGATGAGCAGTTCTTC.